This T cell receptor (beta chain) was identified during a study of OX40 agonist ivuxolimab in advanced cancers. Concerning the study at large: Ivuxolimab was an agonistic, fully human IgG2 monoclonal antibody directed against OX40 (CD134), a costimulatory receptor. Intravenous ivuxolimab was administered to patients every 2 weeks at six dose levels: 0.01, 0.1, 0.3, 1.5, 3 and 10 mg/kg. Of the approximately 50 dose-escalation patients, hepatocellular carcinoma was present in around 20, melanoma in around 15, renal cell carcinoma in 9 and head and neck cancer in 9. In the dose-escalation cohort, roughly 80% of patients were male, and the mean age was roughly 60 years, with a range of roughly 23 to 85. Patients were allowed to have had prior anti-PD-1, anti-PD-L1 or anti-CTLA-4 therapy, and 40% to 45% of the dose-escalation patients had previously received checkpoint inhibitors. Partial responses occurred in three dose-escalation patients, of whom one had hepatocellular carcinoma and two had cutaneous melanoma. Peripheral TCRbeta sequencing was intended to test whether TCR sequence diversity was altered and clonal T-cell expansion was caused by ivuxolimab. The paper reports the monotherapy dose-escalation portion (N of about 54 patients) of the phase I ivuxolimab trial. The full study reports these points: In the 0.1-3.0 mg/kg groups, partial responders had among the lowest normalized peripheral clonal expansion, particularly in CD8+ T cells. On average, CD8+ T cells showed more expanded clones than CD4+ T cells after ivuxolimab. Low levels of normalized T-cell clonal expansion were also shown by some nonresponding patients. Antigen specificity was not determined for the clonally expanded peripheral T cells. Clonal expansion of both CD4+ and CD8+ blood T cells was observed from baseline to week 6 at doses 0.1 to 3.0 mg/kg.

Patients with a history of autoimmune disease or receiving systemic immunosuppression were excluded from the trial. Peripheral blood for TCR sequencing was collected from all dose cohorts at baseline, on cycle 4 day 1, and on cycle 7 day 1. Samples came from an open-label, multicenter, first-in-human phase I dose-escalation trial of ivuxolimab. The trial enrolled adults with locally advanced or metastatic head and neck squamous cell, hepatocellular, melanoma or renal cell carcinoma. Before TCR sequencing, CD4+ T cells and CD8+ T cells from peripheral blood were sorted into separate populations. Turning to this clone: The specificity of this receptor is unknown. Base qualities are not at hand, and no much larger clone is one base apart.

Genomic DNA was isolated from the sorted cells so that the TCRbeta CDR3 region could be sequenced. The immunoSEQ Assay was used for sequencing of TCRbeta CDR3 regions. What TCRdb holds here is the immuneACCESS table cut down to in-frame rearrangements. Part of the clones is not present; checked against another copy, under half of the missing clones reflect an unresolved V gene, and the others are unexplained. The sample table records about 70,000 clones; roughly 80% of these occur just once. Together, the top ten hold 6.7% of the sample. Reading from cysteine to phenylalanine, the CDR3 counts 13 amino acids. Kept here is only the CDR3 DNA, which spans 39 bases and is read in frame from base 1. From the germline V gene (reference sequence), CDR1 is GTSNPN and CDR2 is SVGIG. For this chain, trimming is 3 bases at the V end and 6 bases at the J end, and the number of junction bases without a gene match is 4.

The receptor comes from an adult with an advanced solid tumor such as melanoma, head and neck, liver or kidney cancer. Recombination joined TRBV30 with TRBJ2-7, with 11 junctional bases fitting TRBD1. Sequencing used CD4+ or CD8+ T cells sorted from blood, obtained in a trial of the OX40 agonist ivuxolimab. The sequence in DNA is TGTGCCTGGAGGGGGGACAGGGGGTCCGAGCAGTACTTC. Its product reads: CAWRGDRGSEQYF.